The clone carrying this T cell receptor beta chain was found a few times. This record belongs to a study of blood T cell repertoires in COVID-19. The V and J ends lost 5 bases and 4 bases, in that order; junction bases with no gene match: 10. Germline values: CDR1 SEHNR, CDR2 FQNEAQ (reference sequence). The CDR3 spans 16 residues. The table came from immunoSEQ multiplex PCR; TCRdb's copy has only in-frame clones and leaves some out. The data contain about 90,000 clones, approximately 80% of them singletons. The chain carries TRBV7-9 and TRBJ1-1, with TRBD1 matching over 10 bases. The sample comprised peripheral blood. This clonotype was sampled from a man between 65 and 79 years old with acute or convalescent COVID-19. The chain's CDR3 is CASSPLGDRGSTEAFF. The CDR3 nucleotides read TGTGCCAGCAGCCCGTTAGGGGACAGGGGTAGCACTGAAGCTTTCTTT.